The sequence of this TCR beta chain was determined in a study of patients and donors after allogeneic stem cell transplantation. One entry per CDR3 protein, called by TCRdb with MiXCR from the RT-PCR reads. The sample includes under 95,000 distinct CDR3 sequences, around 5% seen only once; the top ten take roughly 2.5%. Germline lookup yields CDR1 SQVTM and CDR2 ANQGSEA. This CDR3 spans 13 amino acids. The V end was cut by 2 bases, the J end by 5 bases, with 12 bases between. This clonotype has at least ten counts. The material sequenced was blood, either unsorted or a sorted T cell fraction (not recorded which). V and J are TRBV29-1 and TRBJ1-1, with D possibly matching TRBD1 (6 bases). This receptor was obtained from a human donor who was either an allogeneic HSCT recipient or a stem cell or donor lymphocyte infusion donor (not recorded which). It is not recorded whose cells these are; they may come from a transplant donor. CDR3 DNA: TGCAGCGTTGAAAACCCGGGGGCTACTGAAGCTTTCTTT. This sequence encodes CSVENPGATEAFF.